These 9 T cell receptor beta chains came from one sample sequenced in a study of vaccination and CD4 T cells after COVID-19. Time point specified: late sampling 161 to 241 days after vaccination in three convalescent patients. The treatment was: roughly 10-day PBMC culture with coronavirus spike peptide pools or control peptides (ViraFEST assay). The Oncomine TCR Beta short-read assay generated sequence data from the DNA of cultured CD4+ T cells. TCRdb redid the calling of the PCR reads with MiXCR, one entry per CDR3 protein. The sample has around 15,000 distinct CDR3 sequences, 52% seen once; the top ten hold around 18%. These receptors have no identified antigens. The sequences come from CD4+ T cells from blood, cultured in vitro, collected about 7 months after SARS-CoV-2 vaccination. Receptors originate from a human donor who had recovered from COVID-19.

The V call is TRBV18, the J call TRBJ2-7; tentatively, D is TRBD1 or TRBD2 (5 bases each). This CDR3 has 13 residues. Germline CDR1 and CDR2: KGHSH and LQKENI. V gave up 5 bases and J gave up 4 bases, with 12 bases separating them. The DNA of the CDR3 is TGTGCCAGCTCATATGGGGACCTGTACGAGCAGTACTTC. Amino acids: CASSYGDLYEQYF.

DNA of the CDR3: TGTGCCAGCAGCTTAGAGGGACTAGCGGTCCGGGGAGAGACCCAGTACTTC. Translated: CASSLEGLAVRGETQYF. The chain links TRBV7-2 to TRBJ2-5, with 11 nucleotides matching TRBD2. The J segment lost 4 bases and the V segment lost 1 base, leaving 8 bases of the junction unmatched. CDR3 length: 17 amino acids. Germline loops: CDR1 SGHTA, CDR2 FQGNSA.

The chain couples TRBV19 to TRBJ2-3; D remains ambiguous. Germline CDR1 reads LNHDA; CDR2 reads SQIVND (reference sequence). Trimming cost V 0 bases and J 0 bases, with 4 bases left between them. The CDR3 consists of 14 residues. CDR3 coding DNA: TGTGCCAGTAGTATAGACTCTAGCACAGATACGCAGTATTTT. Translation gives CASSIDSSTDTQYF.

The chain combines TRBV6-1 with TRBJ1-1; TRBD1 aligns across 7 bases. There are 13 residues in the CDR3. Germline V gene lookup returns CDR1 MNHNS and CDR2 SASEGT. The V and J ends lost 5 bases and 5 bases, in that order; junction bases with no gene match: 5. CDR3 nucleotide sequence: TGTGCCAGCAGTCTTCGACAGGGAACTGAAGCTTTCTTT. This codes for CASSLRQGTEAFF.

This chain joins TRBV7-2 and TRBJ2-1; D perhaps matches TRBD2 (5 bases). This CDR3 region has 13 residues. From germline, CDR1 is SGHTA and CDR2 FQGNSA. V was trimmed by 5 bases and J by 9 bases, leaving 14 bases between them. CDR3 protein: CASSDQYEGEQFF. DNA of the CDR3: TGTGCCAGCAGCGACCAGTACGAGGGTGAGCAGTTCTTC.

The chain has TRBV11-3 and TRBJ2-5; TRBD1 is a possible D gene (6 bases). Germline CDR1 reads SGHNT; CDR2 reads YENEEA. V was pared by 5 bases and J by 5 bases, with 18 bases between. The CDR3 has 15 amino acids. The CDR3 DNA reads TGTGCCAGCAGCAACAGAGGGACACATCGGGAGACCCAGTACTTC. It yields the protein CASSNRGTHRETQYF.

This clonotype occurred once. V is TRBV2 and J is TRBJ2-3; 10 bases align to TRBD2. V lost 4 bases and J lost 5; bases outside the gene matches: 6. The CDR3 is made up of 15 amino acids. Germline V gene lookup returns CDR1 SNHLY and CDR2 FYNNEI. CDR3 nucleotide sequence: TGTGCCAGCAGTGGGACTAGCGGTCAGGGAGATACGCAGTATTTT. This codes for CASSGTSGQGDTQYF.

The rearrangement uses TRBV15 and TRBJ1-5; D possibly corresponds to TRBD1 (5 bases). The CDR3 is 16 residues long. The ends were cut back, 1 base at V and 2 bases at J, with 12 bases in the middle. Germline V gives CDR1 LNHNV, CDR2 YYDKDF (reference sequence). CDR3 DNA sequence: TGTGCCACCAGCAGAGTTGCAGGGTCCCGCAATCAGCCCCAGCATTTT. It codes for CATSRVAGSRNQPQHF.

This clonotype showed up just a few times. J is TRBJ2-5 and V is TRBV7-6; D gene ambiguous. V was pared by 4 bases and J by 2 bases, with 8 bases between. There are 13 residues in the CDR3. Per the germline V gene, CDR1 is SGHVS and CDR2 is FNYEAQ. This chain's CDR3 is CASSWAMQETQYF. In DNA, the CDR3 is TGTGCCAGCAGCTGGGCTATGCAAGAGACCCAGTACTTC.